This is a list of T cell receptor beta chains from one sample in a study of Ad26.COV2.S vaccination and SARS-CoV-2 variants. Clones were sequenced by immunoSEQ multiplex PCR, and TCRdb holds only the in-frame ones, with some missing. The data hold roughly 380,000 clones, with roughly 84% observed a single time. The material sequenced was peripheral blood, taken in a trial of Ad26.COV2.S vaccine versus placebo. These receptors were taken from a person between 18 and 65 years old who received the Ad26.COV2.S COVID-19 vaccine or a placebo. Each CDR3 is given with its conserved first and last residue. The order of the fields is clone size, V gene, D gene, J gene, CDR3 protein, CDR3 DNA. D genes are given only for firm matches. Rows give clone size only sometimes, using once, few, many, or a class for an expanded clone.

clone_size: -
v_call: TRBV19
d_call: -
j_call: TRBJ1-5
cdr3_aa: CASTTGRNQPQHF
cdr3_nt: TGTGCCAGTACCACAGGACGCAATCAGCCCCAGCATTTT

clone_size: -
v_call: TRBV4-1
d_call: -
j_call: TRBJ1-1
cdr3_aa: CASSQVVVGNTEAFF
cdr3_nt: TGCGCCAGCAGCCAAGTGGTGGTCGGAAACACTGAAGCTTTCTTT

clone_size: -
v_call: TRBV20-1
d_call: TRBD1
j_call: TRBJ1-5
cdr3_aa: CSASGTAALNQPQHF
cdr3_nt: TGCAGTGCTAGTGGGACAGCGGCCCTCAATCAGCCCCAGCATTTT

clone_size: -
v_call: TRBV20-1
d_call: -
j_call: TRBJ1-1
cdr3_aa: CSVQQVGAFF
cdr3_nt: TGCAGTGTTCAGCAAGTCGGAGCTTTCTTT

clone_size: -
v_call: TRBV19
d_call: -
j_call: TRBJ1-2
cdr3_aa: CASSAAGGGHYGYTF
cdr3_nt: TGTGCCAGTAGTGCCGCTGGGGGCGGGCACTATGGCTACACCTTC

clone_size: -
v_call: TRBV2
d_call: -
j_call: TRBJ2-1
cdr3_aa: CAGSENPPGEQFF
cdr3_nt: TGTGCCGGATCAGAGAACCCCCCAGGGGAGCAGTTCTTC

clone_size: -
v_call: TRBV5-4
d_call: TRBD1
j_call: TRBJ2-1
cdr3_aa: CASSEGTGSANEQFF
cdr3_nt: TGTGCCAGCAGCGAGGGGACAGGGTCTGCCAATGAGCAGTTCTTC

clone_size: few
v_call: TRBV4-1
d_call: -
j_call: TRBJ1-5
cdr3_aa: CASSQQGWSQPQHF
cdr3_nt: TGCGCCAGCAGCCAGCAGGGGTGGAGTCAGCCCCAGCATTTT

clone_size: -
v_call: TRBV3-1/TRBV3-2
d_call: -
j_call: TRBJ2-5
cdr3_aa: CASSQGWTNQETQYF
cdr3_nt: TGTGCCAGCAGCCAAGGCTGGACAAACCAAGAGACCCAGTACTTC

clone_size: -
v_call: TRBV30
d_call: -
j_call: TRBJ2-1
cdr3_aa: CAWSVDGEEDNEQFF
cdr3_nt: TGTGCCTGGAGTGTAGATGGAGAAGAGGACAATGAGCAGTTCTTC

clone_size: -
v_call: TRBV5-1
d_call: -
j_call: TRBJ2-7
cdr3_aa: CASSGGQGLREQYF
cdr3_nt: TGCGCCAGCAGCGGTGGACAAGGCCTACGGGAGCAGTACTTC

clone_size: -
v_call: TRBV2
d_call: -
j_call: TRBJ1-5
cdr3_aa: CASSEEQRGSLHF
cdr3_nt: TGTGCCAGCAGTGAAGAGCAGAGGGGGAGCTTGCATTTT

clone_size: -
v_call: TRBV30
d_call: -
j_call: TRBJ1-4
cdr3_aa: CAWSVRTGVWGAPTNEKLFF
cdr3_nt: TGTGCCTGGAGTGTTCGTACGGGGGTTTGGGGGGCACCAACTAATGAAAAACTGTTTTTT

clone_size: few
v_call: TRBV5-4
d_call: TRBD2
j_call: TRBJ2-1
cdr3_aa: CASSFTSGGLNEQFF
cdr3_nt: TGTGCCAGCAGTTTTACTAGCGGGGGGCTCAATGAGCAGTTCTTC